The clone carrying this T cell receptor (beta chain) has at least ten counts. The antigen remains unidentified. The data are from a study of response to subunit inactivated influenza vaccine. MiXCR, run by TCRdb on the RT-PCR reads, gives a single entry per CDR3 protein. The table shows some 600,000 distinct CDR3 sequences, with 14% occurring only once. Study-wide results and caveats: Each seasonal influenza vaccination, the authors suggested, recruits few new T cells.

This CDR3 has 14 residues. CDR1 and CDR2 from the germline V gene are SEHNR and FQNEAQ (reference sequence). Trimming removed 1 base at V and 6 bases at J, with 10 bases between. The sequence derives from a man aged 50-60 years who received an inactivated influenza vaccine. This specimen was PBMCs from blood, taken around 14 days before vaccination. The genes are TRBV7-9 and TRBJ2-1; TRBD2 is a possible D gene (5 bases). CDR3 protein: CASSLVPAANEQFF. CDR3 sequence (DNA): TGTGCCAGCAGCTTAGTTCCAGCGGCCAATGAGCAGTTCTTC.